Shown below are 23 T cell receptor beta chains from a single sample sequenced in a study of blood T cell repertoires in COVID-19. TCRdb keeps only in-frame clones here, not all; method: immunoSEQ multiplex PCR. Of about 200,000 clones detected, around 90% appear once; the ten largest clones hold 6.5% to 9%. The sequencing input was PBMCs or T cells enriched from blood (not recorded which). The receptors originated from a woman in her late teens or twenties who had recovered from COVID-19.

The genes are TRBV19 and TRBJ1-1; the match to TRBD1 covers 8 bases. There are 15 residues in the CDR3. Germline-derived CDR1 and CDR2 are LNHDA and SQIVND (reference sequence). After removal of 6 bases from V and 0 bases from J, the junction contained 6 bases not matched to a gene. This CDR3 reads CASRDRVGMNTEAFF. The CDR3 nucleotides are TGTGCCAGTAGGGACAGGGTCGGGATGAACACTGAAGCTTTCTTT.

This chain joins TRBV18 and TRBJ1-1; 7 bases map to TRBD1. The CDR3 is 15 amino acids. The V and J ends lost 0 bases and 1 base, in that order; junction bases with no gene match: 2. Germline CDR1 is KGHSH and CDR2 is LQKENI. The CDR3 sequence: CASSPPGTANTEAFF. CDR3 coding DNA: TGTGCCAGCTCACCACCCGGGACAGCGAACACTGAAGCTTTCTTT.

The chain combines TRBV15 with TRBJ2-5; TRBD1 agrees at 8 bases. Unmatched junction bases numbered 4, after V lost 3 bases and J lost 4 bases. CDR1 is LNHNV, CDR2 YYDKDF, per germline (reference sequence). The CDR3 has 14 residues. CDR3 coding DNA: TGTGCCACCAGCAGGGACAGGGACGCAGAGACCCAGTACTTC. This codes for CATSRDRDAETQYF.

The chain couples TRBV19 to TRBJ2-2; TRBD2 matches 10 bases. V lost 7 bases and J lost 1; bases outside the gene matches: 15. The CDR3 is 19 amino acids. CDR1 and CDR2 (germline): LNHDA, SQIVND (reference sequence). Here the CDR3 reads CASTSAGLAGELNTGELFF. The CDR3 nucleotides read TGTGCCAGTACGAGCGCGGGGCTAGCGGGGGAACTGAACACCGGGGAGCTGTTTTTT.

The genes are TRBV9 and TRBJ1-2; 7 bases align to TRBD1. The CDR3 length is 17 residues. The ends lost 3 bases at V and 0 bases at J; junction bases unmatched: 11. Germline V gene lookup returns CDR1 SGDLS and CDR2 YYNGEE. Here the CDR3 DNA reads TGTGCCAGCAGCGAGTGGGACAGCCCAGCAGCTAACTATGGCTACACCTTC. Encoded protein: CASSEWDSPAANYGYTF.

This sequence joins TRBV28 and TRBJ1-1, with TRBD1 identical over 7 bases. V lost 2 bases, J lost 5 bases, and 5 bases stayed unmatched. Germline values: CDR1 MDHEN, CDR2 SYDVKM. This CDR3 has 14 amino acids. The CDR3 DNA reads TGTGCCAGCAGTTTAAATTACAGGGGAACTGAAGCTTTCTTT. It codes for CASSLNYRGTEAFF. Combining the CDR3 with reference TRBV28 and TRBJ1-1 gives the whole variable domain DVKVTQSSRYLVKRTGEKVFLECVQDMDHENMFWYRQDPGLGLRLIYFSYDVKMKEKGDIPEGYSVSREKKERFSLILESASTNQTSMYLCASSLNYRGTEAFFGQGTRLTVV.

This rearrangement joins TRBV19 to TRBJ2-1; D is perhaps TRBD1 (5 bases). Germline V gene lookup returns CDR1 LNHDA and CDR2 SQIVND (reference sequence). The CDR3 loop spans 18 amino acids. Trimming cost V 4 bases and J 2 bases, with 21 bases left between them. The DNA for the CDR3 is TGTGCCAGTAGTACGACAGCGAACCGAAGGGGTCCCTACAATGAGCAGTTCTTC. Translation: CASSTTANRRGPYNEQFF.

J is TRBJ1-1 and V is TRBV5-1; 7 bases fit TRBD1. Germline trimming cut 4 bases from V and 4 bases from J; bases unmatched to any gene: 4. Looked up from germline, CDR1 is SGHRS and CDR2 is YFSETQ. This CDR3 is 13 amino acids long. The chain's CDR3 is CASSPGGSTEAFF. The CDR3 bases are TGCGCCAGCAGCCCAGGGGGTTCCACTGAAGCTTTCTTT. The entire variable domain, with the rest obtained from reference TRBV5-1 and TRBJ1-1, is as follows: KAGVTQTPRYLIKTRGQQVTLSCSPISGHRSVSWYQQTPGQGLQFLFEYFSETQRNKGNFPGRFSGRQFSNSRSEMNVSTLELGDSALYLCASSPGGSTEAFFGQGTRLTVV.

The gene calls are TRBV4-2 and TRBJ1-5; D gene ambiguous. Germline loops: CDR1 LGHNA, CDR2 YNFKEQ. V was cut by 2 bases and J by 6 bases, with 8 bases left in between. The CDR3 totals 13 residues. The DNA of the CDR3 is TGTGCCAGCAGCCAATCCGAGGCTCAGCCCCAGCATTTT. Translated, it gives CASSQSEAQPQHF.

V is TRBV27 and J is TRBJ2-1, with 13 bases identical to TRBD2. The trim removed 5 bases at V and 8 bases at J, leaving 18 bases unmatched. Germline V gene sequence: CDR1 MNHEY, CDR2 SMNVEV (reference sequence). The CDR3 is 19 amino acids. The CDR3 nucleotides are TGTGCCAGCAGTCTCGGGGACCGTTTAACTAGCGGGGGGGCCCATGAGCAGTTCTTC. Encoded protein: CASSLGDRLTSGGAHEQFF.

The rearrangement joins TRBV2 to TRBJ1-1, with D perhaps TRBD1 (6 bases). Trimming took off 7 bases at V and 4 bases at J, with 16 bases between the two ends. CDR3 length equals 14 residues. Per the germline V gene, CDR1 is SNHLY and CDR2 is FYNNEI. CDR3 nucleotide sequence: TGTGCCAGCACTATACCGGGCAGGGGCACTGAAGCTTTCTTT. This gives the protein CASTIPGRGTEAFF.

This clone was recorded once. The rearrangement joins TRBV19 to TRBJ2-5; D might be TRBD1 (6 bases). This CDR3 is 15 amino acids long. V was shortened by 5 bases and J by 5 bases, with 18 bases between the two germline ends. Germline V lookup: CDR1 LNHDA, CDR2 SQIVND (reference sequence). The CDR3 DNA reads as TGTGCCAGTAGTCAACAGGGTCGGAATAGGGAGACCCAGTACTTC. It encodes CASSQQGRNRETQYF.

The rearrangement links TRBV7-3 to TRBJ1-1; 8 positions match TRBD1. This CDR3 has 13 residues. V lost 4 bases and J lost 3; bases outside the gene matches: 1. CDR1 SGHTA and CDR2 FQGTGA come from the germline V gene. The CDR3 spells CASSSQGDTEAFF. The DNA of the CDR3 is TGTGCCAGCAGCTCACAGGGGGACACTGAAGCTTTCTTT.

The chain recombines TRBV5-1 with TRBJ2-3, with TRBD1 identical over 7 bases. Germline V lookup: CDR1 SGHRS, CDR2 YFSETQ. V shed 4 bases, J shed 5 bases, and the junction held 7 bases outside the gene matches. The CDR3 is made up of 14 amino acids. In DNA, the CDR3 is TGCGCCAGCAGCGCCTGGACAGGCAGAGATACGCAGTATTTT. Translated: CASSAWTGRDTQYF.

The rearrangement uses TRBV28 and TRBJ1-1; possible D gene TRBD1, 6 bases. The V gene lost 5 bases and the J gene lost 4 bases, with 17 bases spanning the gap. This CDR3 contains 15 residues. Germline V gene sequence: CDR1 MDHEN, CDR2 SYDVKM. The CDR3: CASSGESGVGTEAFF. For the CDR3, the DNA is TGTGCCAGCAGTGGTGAATCAGGGGTCGGCACTGAAGCTTTCTTT.

V is TRBV5-4 and J is TRBJ2-5; weak D call: TRBD1 (6 bases). The CDR3 has 14 residues. Trimming pared 4 bases from V and 3 bases from J, leaving 13 bases between. Germline-derived CDR1 and CDR2 are SGHNT and YYREEE (reference sequence). CDR3 protein: CASSLTNREETQYF. CDR3 bases: TGTGCCAGCAGCCTAACCAACAGGGAAGAGACCCAGTACTTC.

The chain combines TRBV2 with TRBJ2-1; D gene ambiguous. CDR1 is SNHLY, CDR2 FYNNEI, per germline. There are 14 residues in the CDR3. The V and J ends lost 5 bases and 3 bases respectively, with 11 bases between them. CDR3 coding DNA: TGTGCCAGCAGTAGTAGTTCCATCTACAATGAGCAGTTCTTC. Amino acids: CASSSSSIYNEQFF.

The chain uses TRBV10-2 and TRBJ1-1; 9 bases match TRBD1. Germline values: CDR1 WSHSY, CDR2 SAAADI. The ends lost 6 bases at V and 6 bases at J; junction bases unmatched: 5. This CDR3 comprises 13 residues. The CDR3 sequence is CASRIGQGPEAFF. The CDR3 DNA reads as TGCGCCAGCAGGATCGGACAGGGGCCTGAAGCTTTCTTT.

This chain links TRBV12-5 with TRBJ1-6; no clear D. The V gene lost 0 bases and the J gene lost 4 bases, with 16 bases spanning the gap. Germline values: CDR1 LGHNT, CDR2 FRNRAP. The CDR3 has 18 amino acids. The chain's CDR3 is CASGLVLTPDGYNSPLHF. The CDR3 region has the DNA TGTGCTAGTGGTTTGGTACTTACACCAGACGGGTATAATTCACCCCTCCACTTT.

The chain has TRBV11-2 and TRBJ2-2; tentative D call: TRBD1 (5 bases). Germline lookup yields CDR1 SGHAT and CDR2 FQNNGV. This CDR3 is 15 amino acids long. V was cut by 3 bases and J by 8 bases, with 16 bases left in between. This CDR3 reads CASSLAQGLMGELFF. CDR3 nucleotides: TGTGCCAGCAGCTTGGCTCAGGGTTTGATGGGGGAGCTGTTTTTT.

The CDR3 loop reads CASSTIGVPTEAFF. The CDR3, as DNA: TGTGCCAGCAGCACGATAGGGGTCCCCACTGAAGCTTTCTTT. The rearrangement uses TRBV11-2 and TRBJ1-1; D possibly corresponds to TRBD1 (5 bases). With 5 bases removed from V and 4 bases from J, the gap between germline ends came to 14 bases. CDR3 length equals 14 residues. From germline, CDR1 is SGHAT and CDR2 FQNNGV.

This clone was seen only once. The chain carries TRBV28 and TRBJ1-3; tentative D call: TRBD1 (5 bases). The CDR3 runs 14 residues. CDR1 is MDHEN and CDR2 is SYDVKM in the germline V gene. The V end was cut by 4 bases, the J end by 0 bases, with 7 bases between. The CDR3 sequence is CASSSDSSGNTIYF. The CDR3 DNA follows: TGTGCCAGCAGTTCCGACAGCTCTGGAAACACCATATATTTT. The variable domain in full, completed from reference TRBV28 and TRBJ1-3, reads DVKVTQSSRYLVKRTGEKVFLECVQDMDHENMFWYRQDPGLGLRLIYFSYDVKMKEKGDIPEGYSVSREKKERFSLILESASTNQTSMYLCASSSDSSGNTIYFGEGSWLTVV.

Only one count was recorded for this clone. At one of its ends the junction is not consistent with the germline gene, which may arise from a read error. The chain couples TRBV5-1 to TRBJ2-1, with 9 bases matching TRBD1. Per germline, CDR1 SGHRS and CDR2 YFSETQ. The CDR3 is 15 residues long. The CDR3 loop is CASSLGGTGFNVQFF. In DNA, the CDR3 is TGCGCCAGCAGCTTGGGCGGGACAGGGTTTAATGTGCAGTTCTTC. The full variable domain, rest sourced from reference TRBV5-1 and TRBJ2-1, is KAGVTQTPRYLIKTRGQQVTLSCSPISGHRSVSWYQQTPGQGLQFLFEYFSETQRNKGNFPGRFSGRQFSNSRSEMNVSTLELGDSALYLCASSLGGTGFNVQFFGPGTRLTVL.